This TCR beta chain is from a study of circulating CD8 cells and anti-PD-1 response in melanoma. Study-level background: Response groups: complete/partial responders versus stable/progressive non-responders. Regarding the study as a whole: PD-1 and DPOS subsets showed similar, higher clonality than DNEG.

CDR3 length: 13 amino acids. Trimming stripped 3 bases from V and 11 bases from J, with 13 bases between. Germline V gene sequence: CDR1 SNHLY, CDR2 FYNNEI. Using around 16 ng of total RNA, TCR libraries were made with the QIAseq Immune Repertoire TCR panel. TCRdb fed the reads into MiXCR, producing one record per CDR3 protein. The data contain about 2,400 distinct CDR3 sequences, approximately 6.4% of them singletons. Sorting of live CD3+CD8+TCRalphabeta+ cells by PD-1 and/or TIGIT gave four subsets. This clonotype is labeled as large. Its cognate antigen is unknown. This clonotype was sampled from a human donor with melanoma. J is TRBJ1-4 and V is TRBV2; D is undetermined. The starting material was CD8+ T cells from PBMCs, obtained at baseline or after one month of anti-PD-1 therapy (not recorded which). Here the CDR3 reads CASSDAGGLKLFF. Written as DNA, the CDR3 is TGTGCCAGCAGTGACGCCGGCGGCCTCAAACTGTTTTTT. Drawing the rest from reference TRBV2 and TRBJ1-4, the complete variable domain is EPEVTQTPSHQVTQMGQEVILRCVPISNHLYFYWYRQILGQKVEFLVSFYNNEISEKSEIFDDQFSVERPDGSNFTLKIRSTKLEDSAMYFCASSDAGGLKLFFGSGTQLSVL.